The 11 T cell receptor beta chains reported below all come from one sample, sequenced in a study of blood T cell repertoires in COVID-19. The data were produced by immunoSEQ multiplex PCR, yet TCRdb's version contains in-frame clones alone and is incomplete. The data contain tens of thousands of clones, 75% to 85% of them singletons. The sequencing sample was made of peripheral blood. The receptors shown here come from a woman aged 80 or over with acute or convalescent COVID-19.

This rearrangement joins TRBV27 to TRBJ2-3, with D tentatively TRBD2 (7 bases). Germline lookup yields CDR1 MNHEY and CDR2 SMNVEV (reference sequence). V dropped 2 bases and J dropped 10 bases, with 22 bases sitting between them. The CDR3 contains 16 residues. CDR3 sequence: CASSLIQGGGQGAQYF. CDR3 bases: TGTGCCAGCAGTTTAATACAGGGAGGGGGTCAGGGTGCGCAGTATTTT.

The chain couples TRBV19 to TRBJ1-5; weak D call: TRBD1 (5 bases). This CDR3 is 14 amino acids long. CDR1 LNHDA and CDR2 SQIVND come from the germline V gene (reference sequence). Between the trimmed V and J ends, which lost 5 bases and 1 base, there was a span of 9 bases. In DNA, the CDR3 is TGTGCCAGTAGTTTGTCAGGGAGCAATCAGCCCCAGCATTTT. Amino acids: CASSLSGSNQPQHF.

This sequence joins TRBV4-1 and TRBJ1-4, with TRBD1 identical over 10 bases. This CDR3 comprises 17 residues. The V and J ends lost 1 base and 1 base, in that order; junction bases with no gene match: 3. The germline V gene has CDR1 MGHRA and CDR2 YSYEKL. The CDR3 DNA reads TGCGCCAGCAGCCAAGGCGACAGGGGGCAAACTAATGAAAAACTGTTTTTT. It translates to CASSQGDRGQTNEKLFF.

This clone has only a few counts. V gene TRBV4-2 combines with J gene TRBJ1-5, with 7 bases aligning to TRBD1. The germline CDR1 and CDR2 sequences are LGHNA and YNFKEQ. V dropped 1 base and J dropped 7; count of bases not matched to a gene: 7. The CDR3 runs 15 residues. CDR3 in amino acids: CASSQGTGSLQPQHF. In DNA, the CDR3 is TGTGCCAGCAGCCAAGGGACAGGCAGTCTCCAGCCCCAGCATTTT.

For the CDR3, the DNA is TGTGCCAGTAGTCCCGGGACAGGAGCGGCCGGCACTGAAGCTTTCTTT. It encodes CASSPGTGAAGTEAFF. The gene calls are TRBV19 and TRBJ1-1, with 8 bases fitting TRBD1. The CDR3 length is 16 residues. Germline V gene lookup returns CDR1 LNHDA and CDR2 SQIVND (reference sequence). V lost 5 bases, J lost 4 bases, and 12 bases stayed unmatched.

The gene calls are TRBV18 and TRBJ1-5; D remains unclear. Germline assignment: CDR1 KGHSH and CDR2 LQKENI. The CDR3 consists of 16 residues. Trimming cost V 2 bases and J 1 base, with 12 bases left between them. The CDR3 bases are TGTGCCAGCTCACCAGGTACCCCCAGGAGCAATCAGCCCCAGCATTTT. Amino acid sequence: CASSPGTPRSNQPQHF.

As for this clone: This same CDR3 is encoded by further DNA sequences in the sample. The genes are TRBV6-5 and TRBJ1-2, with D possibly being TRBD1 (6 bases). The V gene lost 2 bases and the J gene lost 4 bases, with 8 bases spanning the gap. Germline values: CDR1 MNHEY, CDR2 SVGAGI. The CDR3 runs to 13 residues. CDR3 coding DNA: TGTGCCAGCAGTTACGGGGGCGGCTATGGCTACACCTTC. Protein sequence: CASSYGGGYGYTF.

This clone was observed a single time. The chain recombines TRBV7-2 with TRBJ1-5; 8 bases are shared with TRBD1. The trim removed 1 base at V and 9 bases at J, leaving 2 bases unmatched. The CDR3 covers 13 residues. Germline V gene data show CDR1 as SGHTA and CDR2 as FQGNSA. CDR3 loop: CASSLGQGMPQHF. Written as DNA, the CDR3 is TGTGCCAGCAGCTTAGGACAGGGGATGCCCCAGCATTTT.

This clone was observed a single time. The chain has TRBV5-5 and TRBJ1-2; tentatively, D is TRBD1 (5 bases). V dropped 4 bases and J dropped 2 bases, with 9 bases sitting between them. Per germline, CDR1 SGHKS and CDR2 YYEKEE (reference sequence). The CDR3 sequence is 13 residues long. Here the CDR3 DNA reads TGTGCCAGCAGCCGGGACTTCAACTATGGCTACACCTTC. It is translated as CASSRDFNYGYTF.

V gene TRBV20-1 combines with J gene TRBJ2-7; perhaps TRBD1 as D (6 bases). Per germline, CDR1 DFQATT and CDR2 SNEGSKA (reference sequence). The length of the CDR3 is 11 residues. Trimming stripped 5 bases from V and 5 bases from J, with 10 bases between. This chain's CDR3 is CSAGDNNEQYF. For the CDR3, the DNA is TGCAGTGCTGGGGACAACAACGAGCAGTACTTC.

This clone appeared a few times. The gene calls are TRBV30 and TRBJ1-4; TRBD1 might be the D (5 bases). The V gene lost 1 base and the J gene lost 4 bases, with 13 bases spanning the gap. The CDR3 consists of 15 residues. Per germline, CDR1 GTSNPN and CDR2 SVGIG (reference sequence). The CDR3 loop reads CAWSASGQGNEKLFF. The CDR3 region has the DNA TGTGCCTGGAGTGCCTCAGGGCAGGGTAATGAAAAACTGTTTTTT.